These T cell receptor beta chains were read from a single sample in a study of PD-1 blockade in mismatch repair-deficient tumors. The assay was immunoSEQ multiplex PCR, and TCRdb's table has in-frame clones only and misses some. The sample shows some 130,000 clones, almost 90% of them seen only once. This specimen consisted of peripheral blood, obtained about 17 months after starting pembrolizumab. The receptors were sampled from an adult with mismatch repair-deficient cancer. CDR3s include the opening cysteine and the closing phenylalanine or tryptophan. A D gene is named only where the DNA matches it firmly. Not every row has a clone size; where given, it reads once, few, many or a size class.

clone_size j_call cdr3_length v_call d_call cdr3_nt cdr3_aa
. TRBJ1-2 15 TRBV7-2 . TGTGCCAGCAGCTTAGCGCATGGAGGGAACTATGGCTACACCTTC CASSLAHGGNYGYTF
. TRBJ2-7 15 TRBV7-8 TRBD2 TGTGCCAGCAGCCCGTGGACTAGCGGGGATTACGAGCAGTACTTC CASSPWTSGDYEQYF
. TRBJ2-7 15 TRBV5-1 . TGCGCCAGCAGCTTGGCCTCGGGCAGCCCCTACGAGCAGTACTTC CASSLASGSPYEQYF
. TRBJ1-3 12 TRBV30 . TGTGCCTGGAGTCACACTGGAAACACCATATATTTT CAWSHTGNTIYF
. TRBJ2-7 10 TRBV7-6 . TGTGCCAGCAGCTTAGACGAGCAGTACTTC CASSLDEQYF
. TRBJ2-1 15 TRBV28 . TGTGCCAGCAAGGGTAGGCAAAGCTCCTACAATGAGCAGTTCTTC CASKGRQSSYNEQFF
once TRBJ1-5 16 TRBV28 TRBD1 TGTGCCAGCAGAAACAGGGGTCGGGCCAGCAATCAGCCCCAGCATTTT CASRNRGRASNQPQHF
. TRBJ2-1 16 TRBV6-5 . TGTGCCAGCAGTTACTTTGGGGGAGACTCCTACAATGAGCAGTTCTTC CASSYFGGDSYNEQFF
. TRBJ2-7 17 TRBV5-6 TRBD1 TGTGCCAGCAGCCTAGAACTCGGACAGGGAGCCTCCTACGAGCAGTACTTC CASSLELGQGASYEQYF
. TRBJ2-7 18 TRBV14 TRBD2 TGTGCCAGCAGCCAAGACCGGAATCCGGGACTAGCGAAAGACGAGCAGTACTTC CASSQDRNPGLAKDEQYF
. TRBJ1-2 13 TRBV19 . TGTGCCAGTAGTATCGACGGGACGGAGTATTACACCTTC CASSIDGTEYYTF
. TRBJ1-5 14 TRBV6-6 . TGTGCCAGCAGTTACTCACGGGGCGGGCAGCCCCAGCATTTT CASSYSRGGQPQHF
. TRBJ2-7 14 TRBV6-1 . TGTGCCAGCAGTGAAGGGGGCTTCCTCTACGAGCAGTACTTC CASSEGGFLYEQYF
. TRBJ2-7 17 TRBV28 . TGTGCCAGCAGTCCTCTTTCCGGGACACGAGTTTCCTACGAGCAGTACTTC CASSPLSGTRVSYEQYF
once TRBJ2-3 15 TRBV5-8 . TGTGCCAGCAGCAGTACAGGGAGGGGCACAGATACGCAGTATTTT CASSSTGRGTDTQYF
. TRBJ2-5 18 TRBV28 TRBD2 TGTGCCAGCAGCCCCCTGACTAGCGGGATAGGGGCCCAAGAGACCCAGTACTTC CASSPLTSGIGAQETQYF
. TRBJ2-2 14 TRBV7-6 . TGTGCCAGCAGCTTCCCTGTGAACACCGGGGAGCTGTTTTTT CASSFPVNTGELFF